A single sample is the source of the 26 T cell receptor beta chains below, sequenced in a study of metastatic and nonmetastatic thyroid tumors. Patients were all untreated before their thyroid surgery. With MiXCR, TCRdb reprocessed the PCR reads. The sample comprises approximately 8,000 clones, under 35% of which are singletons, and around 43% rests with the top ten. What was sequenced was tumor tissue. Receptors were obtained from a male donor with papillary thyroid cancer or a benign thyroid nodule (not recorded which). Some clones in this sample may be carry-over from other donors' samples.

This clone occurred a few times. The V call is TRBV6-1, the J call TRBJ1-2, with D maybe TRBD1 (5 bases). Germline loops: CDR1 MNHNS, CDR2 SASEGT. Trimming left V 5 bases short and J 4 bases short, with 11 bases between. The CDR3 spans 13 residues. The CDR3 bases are TGTGCCAGCAGTCGGACATCCGCCTATGGCTACACCTTC. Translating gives CASSRTSAYGYTF.

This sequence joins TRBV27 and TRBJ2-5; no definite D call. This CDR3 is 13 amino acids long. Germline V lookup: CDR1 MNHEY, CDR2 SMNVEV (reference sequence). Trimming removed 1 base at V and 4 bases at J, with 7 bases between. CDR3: CASSLFLGETQYF. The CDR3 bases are TGTGCCAGCAGTTTATTTCTAGGAGAGACCCAGTACTTC.

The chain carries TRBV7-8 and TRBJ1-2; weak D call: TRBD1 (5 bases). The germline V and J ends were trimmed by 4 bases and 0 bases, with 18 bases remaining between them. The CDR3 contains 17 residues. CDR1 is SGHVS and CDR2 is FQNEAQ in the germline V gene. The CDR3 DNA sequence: TGTGCCAGCAGCTCCCAACCGGGACCTACGTCTAACTATGGCTACACCTTC. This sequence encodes CASSSQPGPTSNYGYTF.

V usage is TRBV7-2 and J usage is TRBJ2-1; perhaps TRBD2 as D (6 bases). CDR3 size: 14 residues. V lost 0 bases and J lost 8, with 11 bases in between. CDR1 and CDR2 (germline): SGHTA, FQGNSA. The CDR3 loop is CASSLAGGRDEQFF. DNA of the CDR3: TGTGCCAGCAGCTTAGCGGGAGGCAGGGATGAGCAGTTCTTC.

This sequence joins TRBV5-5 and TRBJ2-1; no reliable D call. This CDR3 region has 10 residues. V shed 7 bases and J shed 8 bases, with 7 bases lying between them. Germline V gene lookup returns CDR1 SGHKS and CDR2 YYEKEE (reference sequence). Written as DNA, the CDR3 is TGTGCCAGCTATAGGCATGAGCAGTTCTTC. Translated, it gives CASYRHEQFF.

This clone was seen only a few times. The CDR3 reads CASSQVAGSNTGELFF. In nucleotides, the CDR3 is TGTGCCAGCAGCCAGGTGGCGGGATCGAACACCGGGGAGCTGTTTTTT. The V and J genes are TRBV4-2 and TRBJ2-2; D is possibly TRBD2 (6 bases). Trimming shortened V by 3 bases and J by 0 bases, and 11 bases separated the two germline ends. The CDR3 runs 16 residues. Per the germline V gene, CDR1 is LGHNA and CDR2 is YNFKEQ.

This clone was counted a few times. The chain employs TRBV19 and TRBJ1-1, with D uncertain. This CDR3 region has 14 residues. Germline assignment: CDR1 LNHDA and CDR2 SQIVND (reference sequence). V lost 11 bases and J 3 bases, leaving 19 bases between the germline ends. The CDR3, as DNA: TGTGCCGCCCAAAGTCGGACCGTGGACACTGAAGCTTTCTTT. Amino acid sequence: CAAQSRTVDTEAFF.

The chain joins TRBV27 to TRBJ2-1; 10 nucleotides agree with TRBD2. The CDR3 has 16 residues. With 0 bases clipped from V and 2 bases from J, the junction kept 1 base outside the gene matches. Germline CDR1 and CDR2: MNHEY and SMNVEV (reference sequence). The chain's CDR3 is CASSLSGTSAYNEQFF. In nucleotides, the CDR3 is TGTGCCAGCAGTTTATCCGGGACTAGCGCCTACAATGAGCAGTTCTTC.

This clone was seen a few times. The CDR3: CASRIRSSRDSTGELFF. The CDR3 nucleotides are TGTGCCAGCAGGATCCGGTCGTCGCGGGATTCCACCGGGGAGCTGTTTTTT. The rearrangement uses TRBV27 and TRBJ2-2, with a tentative D call TRBD2 (6 bases). Per germline, CDR1 MNHEY and CDR2 SMNVEV (reference sequence). This CDR3 is built from 17 residues. With 6 bases removed from V and 4 bases from J, the gap between germline ends came to 21 bases.

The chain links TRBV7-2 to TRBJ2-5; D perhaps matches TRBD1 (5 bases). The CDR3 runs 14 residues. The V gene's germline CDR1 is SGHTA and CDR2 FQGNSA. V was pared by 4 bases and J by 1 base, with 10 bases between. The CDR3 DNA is TGTGCCAGCAGCTATAGGGGCCTCCAAGAGACCCAGTACTTC. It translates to CASSYRGLQETQYF.

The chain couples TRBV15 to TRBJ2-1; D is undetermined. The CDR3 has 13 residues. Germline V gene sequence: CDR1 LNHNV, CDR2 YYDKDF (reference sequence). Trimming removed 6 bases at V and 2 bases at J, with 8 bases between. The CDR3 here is CATSKPTYNEQFF. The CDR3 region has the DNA TGTGCCACCAGTAAACCGACCTACAATGAGCAGTTCTTC.

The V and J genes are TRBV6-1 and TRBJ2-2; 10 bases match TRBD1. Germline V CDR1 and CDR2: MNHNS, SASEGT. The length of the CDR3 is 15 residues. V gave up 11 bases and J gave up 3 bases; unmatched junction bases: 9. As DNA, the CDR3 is TGTGCCGCCTCCGCCGGGACAGGGGACACCGGGGAGCTGTTTTTT. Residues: CAASAGTGDTGELFF.

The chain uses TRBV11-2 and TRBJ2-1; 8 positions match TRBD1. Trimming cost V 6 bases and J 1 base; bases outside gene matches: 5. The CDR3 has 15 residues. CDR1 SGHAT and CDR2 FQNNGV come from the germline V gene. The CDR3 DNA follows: TGTGCCAGCAGTACCGACAGGGGATCCTACAATGAGCAGTTCTTC. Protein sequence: CASSTDRGSYNEQFF.

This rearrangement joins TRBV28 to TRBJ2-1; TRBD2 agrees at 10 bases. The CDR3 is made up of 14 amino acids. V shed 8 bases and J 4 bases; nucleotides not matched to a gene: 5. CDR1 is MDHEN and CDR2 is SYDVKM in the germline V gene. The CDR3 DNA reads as TGTGCCAGCCTCTCTAGCGGGAGATACAATGAGCAGTTCTTC. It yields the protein CASLSSGRYNEQFF.

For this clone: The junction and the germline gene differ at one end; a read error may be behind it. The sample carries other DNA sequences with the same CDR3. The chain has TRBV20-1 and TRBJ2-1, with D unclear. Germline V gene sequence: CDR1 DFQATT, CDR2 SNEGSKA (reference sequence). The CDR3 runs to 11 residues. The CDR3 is CSAFKFNEQFF. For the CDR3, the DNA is TGTAGTGCTTTTAAGTTCAATGAGCAGTTCTTC.

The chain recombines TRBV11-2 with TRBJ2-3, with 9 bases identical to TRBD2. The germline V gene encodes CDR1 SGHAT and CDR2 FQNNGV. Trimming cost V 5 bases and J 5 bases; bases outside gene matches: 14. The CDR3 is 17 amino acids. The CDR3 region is CASSPQARGGQGDTQYF. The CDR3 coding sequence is TGTGCCAGCAGCCCGCAAGCGCGGGGGGGCCAGGGAGATACGCAGTATTTT.

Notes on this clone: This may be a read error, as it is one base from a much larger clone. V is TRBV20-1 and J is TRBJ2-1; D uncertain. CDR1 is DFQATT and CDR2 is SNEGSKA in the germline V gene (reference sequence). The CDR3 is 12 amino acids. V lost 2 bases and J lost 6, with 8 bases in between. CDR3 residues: CSARSRPNEQFF. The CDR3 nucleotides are TGCAGTGCTAGAAGCCGCCCCAATGAGCAGTTCTTC.

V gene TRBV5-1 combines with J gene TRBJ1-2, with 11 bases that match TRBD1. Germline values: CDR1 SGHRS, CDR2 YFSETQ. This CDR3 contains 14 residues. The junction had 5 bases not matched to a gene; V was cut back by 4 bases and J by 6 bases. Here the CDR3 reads CASSGQGAADGYTF. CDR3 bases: TGCGCCAGCAGCGGACAGGGGGCGGCAGATGGCTACACCTTC.

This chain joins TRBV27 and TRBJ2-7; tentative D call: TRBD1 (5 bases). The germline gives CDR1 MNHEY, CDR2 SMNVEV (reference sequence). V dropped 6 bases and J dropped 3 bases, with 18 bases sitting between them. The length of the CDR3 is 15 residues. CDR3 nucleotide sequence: TGTGCCAGCAGGGGGCGCTTATCTGTGGACTACGAGCAGTACTTC. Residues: CASRGRLSVDYEQYF.

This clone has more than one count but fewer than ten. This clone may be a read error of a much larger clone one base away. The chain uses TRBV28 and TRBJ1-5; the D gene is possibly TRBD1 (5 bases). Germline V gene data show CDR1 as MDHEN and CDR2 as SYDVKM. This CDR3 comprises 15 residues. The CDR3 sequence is CSSSPRDDINQPQHF. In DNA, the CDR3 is TGTTCCAGCAGTCCCAGGGATGATATTAATCAGCCCCAGCATTTT.

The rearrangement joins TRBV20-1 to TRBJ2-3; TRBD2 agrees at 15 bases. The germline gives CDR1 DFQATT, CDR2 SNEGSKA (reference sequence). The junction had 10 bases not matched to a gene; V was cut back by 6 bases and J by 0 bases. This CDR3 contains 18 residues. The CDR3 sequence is CSARPPGLAGGSTDTQYF. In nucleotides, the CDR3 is TGCAGTGCCCGACCCCCTGGACTAGCGGGAGGGAGCACAGATACGCAGTATTTT.

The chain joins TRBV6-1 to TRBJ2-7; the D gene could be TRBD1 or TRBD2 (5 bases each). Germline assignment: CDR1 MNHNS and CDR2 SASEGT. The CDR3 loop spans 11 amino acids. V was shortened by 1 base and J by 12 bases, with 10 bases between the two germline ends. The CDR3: CASSEVGESYF. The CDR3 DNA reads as TGTGCCAGCAGTGAAGTAGGGGAGTCGTACTTC.

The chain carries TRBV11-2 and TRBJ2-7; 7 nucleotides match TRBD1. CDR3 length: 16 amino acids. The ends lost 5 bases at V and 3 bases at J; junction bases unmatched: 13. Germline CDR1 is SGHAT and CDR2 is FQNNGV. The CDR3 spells CASSPSEGTDFYEQYF. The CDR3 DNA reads TGTGCCAGCAGCCCTTCTGAGGGGACAGATTTCTACGAGCAGTACTTC.

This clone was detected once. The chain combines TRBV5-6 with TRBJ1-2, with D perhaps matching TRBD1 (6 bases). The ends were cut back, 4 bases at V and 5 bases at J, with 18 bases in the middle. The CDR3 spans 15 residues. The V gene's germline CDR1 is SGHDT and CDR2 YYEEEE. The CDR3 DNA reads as TGTGCCAGCAGCGGGGACGGGACATGGGGTTATGGCTACACCTTC. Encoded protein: CASSGDGTWGYGYTF. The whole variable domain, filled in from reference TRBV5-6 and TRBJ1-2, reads DAGVTQSPTHLIKTRGQQVTLRCSPKSGHDTVSWYQQALGQGPQFIFQYYEEEERQRGNFPDRFSGHQFPNYSSELNVNALLLGDSALYLCASSGDGTWGYGYTFGSGTRLTVV.

The CDR3 loop reads CASSQEHSQTQYF. DNA for the CDR3: TGCGCCAGCAGCCAAGAACACAGTCAGACCCAGTACTTC. The chain uses TRBV4-1 and TRBJ2-5; D gene ambiguous. CDR3 size: 13 residues. V lost 0 bases to trimming and J lost 6 bases, with 8 bases between them. CDR1 and CDR2 (germline): MGHRA, YSYEKL.

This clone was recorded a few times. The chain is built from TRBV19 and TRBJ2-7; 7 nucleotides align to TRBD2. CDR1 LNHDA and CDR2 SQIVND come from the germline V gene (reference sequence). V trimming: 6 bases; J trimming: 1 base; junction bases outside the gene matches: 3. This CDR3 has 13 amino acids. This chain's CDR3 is CASRSGKSYEQYV. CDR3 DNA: TGTGCCAGTAGGAGCGGGAAATCCTACGAGCAGTACGTC.